The 27 T cell receptor beta chains below come from one sample, sequenced in a study of blood T cell repertoires in COVID-19. Clones were read by immunoSEQ multiplex PCR, and TCRdb kept only the in-frame ones, dropping some. The sample has under 140,000 clones; less than 85% are singletons. The source material was peripheral blood. Source of these receptors: a woman aged 80 or over with acute or convalescent COVID-19.

The chain combines TRBV19 with TRBJ2-3; unclear D gene. V gave up 4 bases and J gave up 3 bases, with 11 bases separating them. Germline CDR1 reads LNHDA; CDR2 reads SQIVND (reference sequence). The CDR3 length is 14 residues. CDR3 coding DNA: TGTGCCAGTAGTAAGCGTAAGGTAACAGATACGCAGTATTTT. Its translation: CASSKRKVTDTQYF.

This clone came up a few times. The chain carries TRBV6-5 and TRBJ2-3, with a possible D match to TRBD1 (5 bases). The CDR3 is made up of 15 amino acids. V lost 7 bases and J 2 bases, leaving 16 bases between the germline ends. Germline CDR1 MNHEY, CDR2 SVGAGI. The CDR3 here is CASIPFIGATDTQYF. The CDR3 coding sequence is TGTGCCAGCATCCCTTTTATAGGGGCCACAGATACGCAGTATTTT.

In this sample, this clone turned up a few times. The chain has TRBV25-1 and TRBJ1-2; 9 nucleotides agree with TRBD1. The junction had 3 bases not matched to a gene; V was cut back by 2 bases and J by 2 bases. Germline V lookup: CDR1 MGHDK, CDR2 SYGVNS. The length of the CDR3 is 15 residues. The DNA of the CDR3 is TGTGCCAGCAGTGAAGCTGGGACAGGGAACTATGGCTACACCTTC. Protein: CASSEAGTGNYGYTF.

With regard to this clone: A junction boundary mismatches the germline segment, possibly from a read error. The chain is built from TRBV7-9 and TRBJ1-6; D ambiguous. The CDR3 covers 14 residues. Germline V CDR1 and CDR2: SEHNR, FQNEAQ (reference sequence). CDR3 in amino acids: CASSIAGVNSPLHF. CDR3 coding DNA: TGTGCCAGCAGCATAGCGGGAGTAAATTCACCCCTCCACTTT.

The rearrangement links TRBV5-1 to TRBJ2-2, with D hard to call. Trimming shortened V by 0 bases and J by 5 bases, and 2 bases separated the two germline ends. The CDR3 covers 12 residues. From germline, CDR1 is SGHRS and CDR2 YFSETQ. Written as DNA, the CDR3 is TGCGCCAGCAGCTTGGCTACCGGGGAGCTGTTTTTT. Translated, it gives CASSLATGELFF.

The chain recombines TRBV29-1 with TRBJ1-1; D is undetermined. The germline CDR1 and CDR2 sequences are SQVTM and ANQGSEA. Trimming cost V 4 bases and J 1 base, with 10 bases left between them. The CDR3 consists of 13 residues. CDR3 nucleotide sequence: TGCAGCGTTGGGTCAGGCCGGAACACTGAAGCTTTCTTT. The encoded protein is CSVGSGRNTEAFF.

CDR3: CASSRNLAGGFSEQYF. In DNA, the CDR3 is TGTGCCAGCAGCCGGAACCTAGCGGGAGGGTTTTCCGAGCAGTACTTC. J is TRBJ2-7 and V is TRBV14; 12 bases are shared with TRBD2. Germline-derived CDR1 and CDR2 are SGHDN and FVKESK. V lost 4 bases to trimming and J lost 6 bases; unmatched junction nucleotides: 10. The CDR3 loop spans 16 amino acids.

This sequence joins TRBV4-3 and TRBJ1-4, with 7 bases that match TRBD1. The J segment lost 5 bases and the V segment lost 2 bases, leaving 8 bases of the junction unmatched. This CDR3 is built from 16 residues. CDR1 LGHNA and CDR2 YSLEER come from the germline V gene. CDR3 coding DNA: TGCGCCAGCAGCCAATTGCCGGGACAGCGGAATGAAAAACTGTTTTTT. This sequence encodes CASSQLPGQRNEKLFF.

The chain combines TRBV12-5 with TRBJ2-1; 9 bases line up with TRBD1. This CDR3 is 15 amino acids long. V was pared by 0 bases and J by 7 bases, with 4 bases of the junction left unmatched. Germline values: CDR1 LGHNT, CDR2 FRNRAP. CDR3 DNA sequence: TGTGCTAGTGGTTTGGTAATAGGGACAGGGAATGAGCAGTTCTTC. It is translated as CASGLVIGTGNEQFF.

The J gene is TRBJ2-3, the V gene TRBV7-9; TRBD2 is a possible D gene (5 bases). CDR1 and CDR2 from the germline V gene are SEHNR and FQNEAQ (reference sequence). CDR3 length equals 14 residues. V was pared by 4 bases and J by 6 bases, with 14 bases between. This CDR3 is CASSSTLRRDTQYF. The DNA for the CDR3 is TGTGCCAGCAGCTCGACCCTCCGGAGGGATACGCAGTATTTT.

The chain links TRBV6-5 to TRBJ1-2; no firm D call. The CDR3 extends over 12 amino acids. Trimming removed 8 bases from V and 4 bases from J, with 11 bases in between. Germline assignment: CDR1 MNHEY and CDR2 SVGAGI. For the CDR3, the DNA is TGTGCCAGCGGGAGTTTAAGCTATGGCTACACCTTC. This sequence encodes CASGSLSYGYTF.

Details on this clone: Other DNA sequences in this specimen translate into the identical CDR3. The rearrangement links TRBV3-1 (or the pseudogene TRBV3-2) to TRBJ2-3; 16 bases agree with TRBD2. The ends lost 3 bases at V and 1 base at J; junction bases unmatched: 1. CDR3 size: 17 residues. Looked up from germline, CDR1 is LGHDT and CDR2 is YNNKEL (reference sequence). The CDR3 protein is CASSQGLAGGRTDTQYF. The CDR3 DNA reads as TGTGCCAGCAGCCAGGGACTAGCGGGGGGGCGCACAGATACGCAGTATTTT.

The chain carries TRBV18 and TRBJ1-1; TRBD1 matches at 10 bases. V was clipped by 6 bases and J by 0 bases; unmatched bases: 7. The CDR3 consists of 16 residues. The V gene's germline CDR1 is KGHSH and CDR2 LQKENI. The CDR3 DNA is TGTGCCAGCTCTCCGACAGGGGGCTTCATGAACACTGAAGCTTTCTTT. Its protein product is CASSPTGGFMNTEAFF.

The chain has TRBV28 and TRBJ1-2; unclear D gene. Trimming pared 10 bases from V and 7 bases from J, leaving 16 bases between. The CDR3 runs to 12 residues. CDR1 and CDR2 from the germline V gene are MDHEN and SYDVKM. This chain's CDR3 is CATGIRESGYTF. The CDR3 region has the DNA TGTGCCACCGGCATAAGGGAGAGTGGCTACACCTTC.

The table lists this clone with a few counts. V is TRBV2 and J is TRBJ2-5; 8 nucleotides align to TRBD1. The V gene end was trimmed by 6 bases and the J gene end by 5 bases; junction bases not matched to a gene: 8. The CDR3 runs to 14 residues. Germline CDR1 SNHLY, CDR2 FYNNEI. CDR3 sequence (DNA): TGTGCCAGCAGCCCAGGGGGCCCAAGGGAGACCCAGTACTTC. It specifies CASSPGGPRETQYF.

This chain connects TRBV10-3 to TRBJ2-7, with D hard to call. CDR1 and CDR2 (germline): ENHRY, SYGVKD. The CDR3 covers 12 residues. The germline V and J ends were trimmed by 2 bases and 3 bases, with 5 bases remaining between them. This CDR3 reads CAISENNYEQYF. The DNA of the CDR3 is TGTGCCATCAGTGAGAATAACTACGAGCAGTACTTC.

This chain connects TRBV28 to TRBJ2-3; 7 bases match TRBD2. The CDR3 spans 14 residues. CDR1 MDHEN and CDR2 SYDVKM come from the germline V gene. V gave up 6 bases and J gave up 6 bases; unmatched junction bases: 9. CDR3 amino acids: CASSATAGRDTQYF. As DNA, the CDR3 is TGTGCCAGCAGCGCGACAGCGGGGAGGGATACGCAGTATTTT.

V gene TRBV5-1 combines with J gene TRBJ1-1; 8 bases are a match to TRBD1. The CDR3 length is 13 residues. Germline V gives CDR1 SGHRS, CDR2 YFSETQ. Trimming cost V 5 bases and J 6 bases; bases outside gene matches: 6. The CDR3 coding sequence is TGCGCCAGCAGACCGCAGGGGGCCGCTGAAGCTTTCTTT. Its translation is CASRPQGAAEAFF. Drawing the rest from reference TRBV5-1 and TRBJ1-1, the complete variable domain is KAGVTQTPRYLIKTRGQQVTLSCSPISGHRSVSWYQQTPGQGLQFLFEYFSETQRNKGNFPGRFSGRQFSNSRSEMNVSTLELGDSALYLCASRPQGAAEAFFGQGTRLTVV.

The V and J genes are TRBV30 and TRBJ2-7, with D possibly being TRBD1 (5 bases). The CDR3 contains 16 residues. With 2 bases removed from V and 1 base from J, the gap between germline ends came to 18 bases. The germline V gene encodes CDR1 GTSNPN and CDR2 SVGIG (reference sequence). The CDR3: CAWSPRLQGGSYEQYF. DNA of the CDR3: TGTGCCTGGAGTCCGCGCCTTCAGGGTGGGTCCTACGAGCAGTACTTC.

CDR3 sequence reads: CASSLDNGLSYEQYF. CDR3 bases: TGTGCCAGCAGCTTAGATAATGGACTTTCCTACGAGCAGTACTTC. The genes are TRBV11-3 and TRBJ2-7; D is possibly TRBD2 (5 bases). This CDR3 spans 15 amino acids. The ends were cut back, 0 bases at V and 1 base at J, with 10 bases in the middle. Per the germline V gene, CDR1 is SGHNT and CDR2 is YENEEA.

The chain couples TRBV10-3 to TRBJ2-1; 11 bases fit TRBD2. CDR1 and CDR2 from the germline V gene are ENHRY and SYGVKD. V trimming: 6 bases; J trimming: 5 bases; junction bases outside the gene matches: 6. This CDR3 has 15 amino acids. CDR3 nucleotide sequence: TGTGCCATCAGGCCGGGACTAGCGGAGCACAATGAGCAGTTCTTC. This translates into CAIRPGLAEHNEQFF.

The chain employs TRBV5-6 and TRBJ2-1; 9 bases are a match to TRBD2. V shed 3 bases and J 6 bases; nucleotides not matched to a gene: 7. Germline lookup yields CDR1 SGHDT and CDR2 YYEEEE. The CDR3 length is 15 residues. CDR3 region: CASSSLSGSGNEQFF. As DNA, the CDR3 is TGTGCCAGCAGCTCACTTAGCGGGAGCGGCAATGAGCAGTTCTTC.

The chain carries TRBV2 and TRBJ1-5, with 8 positions matching TRBD1. The CDR3 is made up of 17 amino acids. Germline V lookup: CDR1 SNHLY, CDR2 FYNNEI. The junction had 14 bases not matched to a gene; V was cut back by 8 bases and J by 2 bases. In DNA, the CDR3 is TGTGCCAGCCTCGGGGGCTTCGACAGGGGAGGCAATCAGCCCCAGCATTTT. This sequence encodes CASLGGFDRGGNQPQHF.

The chain joins TRBV29-1 to TRBJ2-3; TRBD1 agrees at 7 bases. The length of the CDR3 is 17 residues. Germline V gene sequence: CDR1 SQVTM, CDR2 ANQGSEA. The V segment lost 6 bases and the J segment 5 bases; nucleotides outside the gene matches: 20. CDR3 sequence (DNA): TGCAGCGTACCAAAGGGGACAGCGTCATCCCGGGGAGATACGCAGTATTTT. This encodes CSVPKGTASSRGDTQYF.

Turning to this clone: Other nucleotide sequences in the sample specify the same CDR3. The chain joins TRBV10-3 to TRBJ1-2, with 8 bases matching TRBD1. From germline, CDR1 is ENHRY and CDR2 SYGVKD. J lost 2 bases, V lost 3 bases, and 5 bases had no gene match. The CDR3 has 15 amino acids. CDR3 sequence: CAISDGQGSNYGYTF. The CDR3 DNA follows: TGTGCCATCAGTGACGGACAGGGTAGCAACTATGGCTACACCTTC.

The chain is built from TRBV5-1 and TRBJ1-1; maybe TRBD1 (6 bases). The CDR3 covers 14 residues. Germline CDR1 SGHRS, CDR2 YFSETQ. With 4 bases removed from V and 3 bases from J, the gap between germline ends came to 13 bases. The CDR3 loop reads CASSATQGDTEAFF. In DNA, the CDR3 is TGCGCCAGCAGCGCCACACAGGGAGACACTGAAGCTTTCTTT.

The chain is built from TRBV13 and TRBJ1-5, with 9 bases that match TRBD1. From germline, CDR1 is PRHDT and CDR2 FYEKMQ (reference sequence). V lost 1 base, J lost 9 bases, and 10 bases stayed unmatched. The length of the CDR3 is 16 residues. The CDR3 spells CASSLAAGQGASPQHF. The CDR3 region has the DNA TGTGCCAGCAGCTTAGCCGCGGGACAGGGTGCTTCGCCCCAGCATTTT.